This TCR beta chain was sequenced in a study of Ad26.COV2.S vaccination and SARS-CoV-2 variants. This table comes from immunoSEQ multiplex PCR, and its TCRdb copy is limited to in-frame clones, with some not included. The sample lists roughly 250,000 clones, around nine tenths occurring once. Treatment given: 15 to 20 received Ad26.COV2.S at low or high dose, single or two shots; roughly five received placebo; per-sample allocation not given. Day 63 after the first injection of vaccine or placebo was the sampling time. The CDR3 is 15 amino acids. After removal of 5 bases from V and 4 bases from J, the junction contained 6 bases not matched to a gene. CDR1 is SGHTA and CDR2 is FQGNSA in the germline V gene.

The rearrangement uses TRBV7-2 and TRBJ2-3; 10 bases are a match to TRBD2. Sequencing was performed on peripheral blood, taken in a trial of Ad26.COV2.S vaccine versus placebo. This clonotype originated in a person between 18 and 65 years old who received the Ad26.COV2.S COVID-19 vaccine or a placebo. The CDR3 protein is CASSALAGRSDTQYF. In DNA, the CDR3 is TGTGCCAGCAGCGCACTAGCGGGGAGGTCAGATACGCAGTATTTT.